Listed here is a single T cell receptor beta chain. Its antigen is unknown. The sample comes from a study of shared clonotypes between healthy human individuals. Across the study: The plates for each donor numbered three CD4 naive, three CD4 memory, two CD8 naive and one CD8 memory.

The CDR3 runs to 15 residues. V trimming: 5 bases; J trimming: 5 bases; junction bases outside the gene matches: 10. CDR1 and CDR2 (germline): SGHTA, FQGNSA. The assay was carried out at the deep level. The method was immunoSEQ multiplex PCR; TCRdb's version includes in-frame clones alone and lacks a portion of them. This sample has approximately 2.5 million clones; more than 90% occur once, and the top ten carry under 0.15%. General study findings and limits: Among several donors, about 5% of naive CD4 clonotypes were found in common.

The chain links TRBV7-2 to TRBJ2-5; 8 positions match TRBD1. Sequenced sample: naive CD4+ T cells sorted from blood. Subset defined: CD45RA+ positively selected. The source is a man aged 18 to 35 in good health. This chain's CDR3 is CASSVDPGGGETQYF. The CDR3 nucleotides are TGTGCCAGCAGCGTAGACCCAGGGGGCGGCGAGACCCAGTACTTC.